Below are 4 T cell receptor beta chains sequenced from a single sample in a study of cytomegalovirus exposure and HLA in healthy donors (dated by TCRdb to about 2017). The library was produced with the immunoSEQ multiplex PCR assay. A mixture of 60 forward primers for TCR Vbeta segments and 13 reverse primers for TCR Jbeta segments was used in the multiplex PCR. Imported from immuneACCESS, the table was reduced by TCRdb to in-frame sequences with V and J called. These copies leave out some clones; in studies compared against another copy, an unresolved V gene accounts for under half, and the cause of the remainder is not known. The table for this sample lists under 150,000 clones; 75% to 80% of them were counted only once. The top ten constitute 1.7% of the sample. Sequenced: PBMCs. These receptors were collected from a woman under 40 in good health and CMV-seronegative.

The CDR3 DNA is TGTGCCAGCAGTTACGGATACCTCAGGGGTGGCTACACCTTC. Protein: CASSYGYLRGGYTF. The chain has TRBV6-5 and TRBJ1-2; perhaps TRBD1 as D (6 bases). V lost 2 bases to trimming and J lost 7 bases, with 14 bases between them. Germline lookup yields CDR1 MNHEY and CDR2 SVGAGI. CDR3 size: 14 residues.

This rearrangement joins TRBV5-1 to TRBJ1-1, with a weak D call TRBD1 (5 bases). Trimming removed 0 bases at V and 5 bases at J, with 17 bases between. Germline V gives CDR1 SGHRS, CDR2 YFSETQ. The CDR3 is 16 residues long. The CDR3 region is CASSLESGGRGTEAFF. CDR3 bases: TGCGCCAGCAGCTTGGAGTCGGGGGGTCGTGGGACTGAAGCTTTCTTT.

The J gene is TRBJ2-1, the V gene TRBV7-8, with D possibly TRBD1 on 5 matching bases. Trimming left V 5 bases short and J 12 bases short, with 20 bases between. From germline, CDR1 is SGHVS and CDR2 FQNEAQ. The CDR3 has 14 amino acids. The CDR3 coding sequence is TGTGCCAGCAGCCATGCCACAGGTGCTACTGGGCAGTTCTTC. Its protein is CASSHATGATGQFF. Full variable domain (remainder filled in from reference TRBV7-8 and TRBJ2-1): GAGVSQSPRYKVAKRGQDVALRCDPISGHVSLFWYQQALGQGPEFLTYFQNEAQLDKSGLPSDRFFAERPEGSVSTLKIQRTQQEDSAVYLCASSHATGATGQFFGPGTRLTVL.

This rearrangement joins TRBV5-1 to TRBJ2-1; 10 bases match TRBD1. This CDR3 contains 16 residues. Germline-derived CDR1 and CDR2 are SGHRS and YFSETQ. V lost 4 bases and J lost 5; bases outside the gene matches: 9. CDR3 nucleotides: TGCGCCAGCAGCCATAGCGGACAGGGGGTGAACAATGAGCAGTTCTTC. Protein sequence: CASSHSGQGVNNEQFF.